The T cell receptor (beta chain) under discussion was sequenced for a study of CD8 T cells in ankylosing spondylitis. Molecular-barcoded quantitative 5'-RACE produced these TCR beta libraries. One entry per CDR3 protein results from TCRdb running MiXCR on the 5' RACE reads. The top ten hold around 59% of the sample, which has some 87,000 distinct CDR3 sequences, 25% to 35% seen once. With 0 bases clipped from V and 0 bases from J, the junction kept 8 bases outside the gene matches. In germline, CDR1 is SGHVS, CDR2 FQNEAQ. There are 18 residues in the CDR3. The chain employs TRBV7-8 and TRBJ2-5; 9 nucleotides line up with TRBD2. Sample: blood, either unsorted or a sorted T cell fraction (not recorded which). The receptor's source is a male donor with ankylosing spondylitis or in good health (not recorded which). The CDR3 DNA reads TGTGCCAGCAGCTTAGCTGATCAGGCGGGGGGGTACCAAGAGACCCAGTACTTC. The encoded protein is CASSLADQAGGYQETQYF.